The 27 T cell receptor beta chains presented below share a single source sample, sequenced in a study of OX40 agonist ivuxolimab in advanced cancers. TCRdb's copy holds only in-frame clones and misses some; the assay was immunoSEQ multiplex PCR. The repertoire holds 65,000 or so clones, roughly 80% seen once, with 2% to 3% in the top ten. Sequenced here: CD4+ or CD8+ T cells sorted from blood, sampled in a trial of the OX40 agonist ivuxolimab. These receptor sequences come from an adult with an advanced solid tumor such as melanoma, head and neck, liver or kidney cancer.

The J gene is TRBJ2-5, the V gene TRBV30; D is unresolved. The V end was cut by 5 bases, the J end by 1 base, with 17 bases between. CDR1 and CDR2 from the germline V gene are GTSNPN and SVGIG (reference sequence). The CDR3 has 15 residues. The CDR3 DNA follows: TGTGCCTGGTCTCACGGCACAATGGGCCAAGAGACCCAGTACTTC. It is translated as CAWSHGTMGQETQYF.

The chain uses TRBV5-1 and TRBJ2-1; D possibly corresponds to TRBD2 (5 bases). Between the trimmed V and J ends, which lost 4 bases and 8 bases, there was a span of 25 bases. This CDR3 region has 17 residues. Germline lookup yields CDR1 SGHRS and CDR2 YFSETQ. CDR3 in amino acids: CASSGGIRAYNGDEQFF. The DNA for the CDR3 is TGCGCCAGCAGCGGCGGTATCCGGGCCTACAACGGGGATGAGCAGTTCTTC.

The rearrangement joins TRBV11-3 to TRBJ2-4, with D perhaps TRBD1 or TRBD2 (5 bases each). The CDR3 length is 15 residues. V lost 5 bases to trimming and J lost 6 bases, with 17 bases between them. Germline CDR1 reads SGHNT; CDR2 reads YENEEA. The CDR3 coding sequence is TGTGCCAGCAGCCTGGGACCCTCTCGAGGAAACATTCAGTACTTC. Translating gives CASSLGPSRGNIQYF.

This rearrangement joins TRBV30 to TRBJ1-2; the D gene is possibly TRBD1 (5 bases). This CDR3 is 15 amino acids long. The V end was cut by 3 bases, the J end by 3 bases, with 17 bases between. Germline loops: CDR1 GTSNPN, CDR2 SVGIG (reference sequence). The CDR3 here is CAWSFPGRVDYGYTF. The DNA of the CDR3 is TGTGCCTGGAGCTTCCCGGGCAGGGTAGACTATGGCTACACCTTC. The variable domain in full, with the rest retrieved from reference TRBV30 and TRBJ1-2, is SQTIHQWPATLVQPVGSPLSLECTVEGTSNPNLYWYRQAAGRGLQLLFYSVGIGQISSEVPQNLSASRPQDRQFILSSKKLLLSDSGFYLCAWSFPGRVDYGYTFGSGTRLTVV.

This clone is categorized as medium-sized (0.01 to 0.1%). The rearrangement uses TRBV14 and TRBJ2-7, with 9 bases aligning to TRBD2. CDR1 is SGHDN, CDR2 FVKESK, per germline. V was pared by 4 bases and J by 11 bases, with 9 bases of the junction left unmatched. The CDR3 runs to 13 residues. Here the CDR3 reads CASSPGLAITKYF. CDR3 DNA sequence: TGTGCCAGCAGCCCCGGACTAGCGATCACGAAGTACTTC. The complete variable domain, with remaining parts taken from reference TRBV14 and TRBJ2-7, reads EAGVTQFPSHSVIEKGQTVTLRCDPISGHDNLYWYRRVMGKEIKFLLHFVKESKQDESGMPNNRFLAERTGGTYSTLKVQPAELEDSGVYFCASSPGLAITKYFGPGTRLTVT.

The chain combines TRBV5-1 with TRBJ2-7, with D possibly being TRBD1 (5 bases). Trimming pared 0 bases from V and 0 bases from J, leaving 13 bases between. CDR1 SGHRS and CDR2 YFSETQ come from the germline V gene. The CDR3 spans 16 residues. CDR3 DNA sequence: TGCGCCAGCAGCTTGGAAGGGGCCGGGCGCTCCTACGAGCAGTACTTC. The encoded protein is CASSLEGAGRSYEQYF.

The chain carries TRBV9 and TRBJ1-3; the D gene is possibly TRBD1 (5 bases). There are 16 residues in the CDR3. Germline CDR1 and CDR2: SGDLS and YYNGEE. Trimming took off 3 bases at V and 1 base at J, with 14 bases between the two ends. CDR3 in amino acids: CASSAPAAGSGNTIYF. CDR3 DNA: TGTGCCAGCAGCGCTCCTGCCGCAGGGTCTGGAAACACCATATATTTT. The whole variable domain, remainder taken from reference TRBV9 and TRBJ1-3, is DSGVTQTPKHLITATGQRVTLRCSPRSGDLSVYWYQQSLDQGLQFLIQYYNGEERAKGNILERFSAQQFPDLHSELNLSSLELGDSALYFCASSAPAAGSGNTIYFGEGSWLTVV.

Sample share makes this clone medium-sized. The DNA for the CDR3 is TGTGCCAGCAGCCCGGGACAGGCTAACTATGGCTACACCTTC. Its protein product is CASSPGQANYGYTF. The chain joins TRBV11-2 to TRBJ1-2; 8 bases match TRBD1. Germline V gene data show CDR1 as SGHAT and CDR2 as FQNNGV. The CDR3 is made up of 14 amino acids. The trim removed 5 bases at V and 0 bases at J, leaving 2 bases unmatched.

This clone was seen only once. CDR3: CASTVEGSGNTIYF. The CDR3 DNA is TGTGCCAGCACCGTGGAGGGCTCCGGAAACACCATATATTTT. This chain connects TRBV5-6 to TRBJ1-3; D remains unclear. Germline CDR1 is SGHDT and CDR2 is YYEEEE. There are 14 residues in the CDR3. Trimming took 6 bases from V and 4 from J, leaving 14 bases between them.

This sequence joins TRBV4-1 and TRBJ2-3; D not resolved. V lost 2 bases and J 4 bases, leaving 4 bases between the germline ends. The CDR3 has 12 residues. Germline V gene lookup returns CDR1 MGHRA and CDR2 YSYEKL. CDR3 amino acids: CASSQTSDTQYF. In DNA form, the CDR3 reads TGCGCCAGCAGCCAAACCTCAGATACGCAGTATTTT.

J is TRBJ1-3 and V is TRBV7-9; the D gene is possibly TRBD1 (6 bases). The V and J ends lost 6 bases and 2 bases respectively, with 14 bases between them. CDR1 SEHNR and CDR2 FQNEAQ come from the germline V gene (reference sequence). CDR3 length: 15 amino acids. CDR3 sequence (DNA): TGTGCCAGCAGAAAAGGGGCAGGGGCTGGAAACACCATATATTTT. Protein product: CASRKGAGAGNTIYF. Variable domain in full (rest from reference TRBV7-9 and TRBJ1-3): DTGVSQNPRHKITKRGQNVTFRCDPISEHNRLYWYRQTLGQGPEFLTYFQNEAQLEKSRLLSDRFSAERPKGSFSTLEIQRTEQGDSAMYLCASRKGAGAGNTIYFGEGSWLTVV.

This clone was seen only once. V and J are TRBV11-3 and TRBJ2-7; 7 bases match TRBD1. In germline, CDR1 is SGHNT, CDR2 YENEEA. The CDR3 is made up of 17 amino acids. V was pared by 5 bases and J by 0 bases, with 13 bases of the junction left unmatched. CDR3 sequence (DNA): TGTGCCAGCAGCAGGACATCGACAGGGTGGAGCTCCTACGAGCAGTACTTC. The encoded protein is CASSRTSTGWSSYEQYF.

This sequence joins TRBV5-1 and TRBJ1-5; D perhaps matches TRBD1 (5 bases). Trimming removed 0 bases from V and 4 bases from J, with 11 bases in between. CDR1 SGHRS and CDR2 YFSETQ come from the germline V gene. The CDR3 contains 15 residues. The CDR3: CASSLEGSQNQPQHF. The CDR3 DNA reads TGCGCCAGCAGCTTGGAGGGGTCCCAAAATCAGCCCCAGCATTTT.

The chain has TRBV6-1 and TRBJ2-7; 9 positions match TRBD2. CDR3 size: 14 residues. CDR1 is MNHNS and CDR2 is SASEGT in the germline V gene. After removal of 6 bases from V and 0 bases from J, the junction contained 3 bases not matched to a gene. The CDR3 region is CASRILAGSYEQYF. CDR3 DNA: TGTGCCAGCAGGATACTAGCGGGCTCCTACGAGCAGTACTTC.

V and J are TRBV18 and TRBJ2-3; possibly TRBD2 for D (5 bases). Germline CDR1 and CDR2: KGHSH and LQKENI. V lost 3 bases, J lost 4 bases, and 11 bases lay in between. This CDR3 has 14 amino acids. In DNA form, the CDR3 reads TGTGCCAGCTCACCTCTGACTACTGCAGATACGCAGTATTTT. It codes for CASSPLTTADTQYF.

This clone was recorded a few times. V usage is TRBV6-5 and J usage is TRBJ1-2; no firm D call. The CDR3 spans 14 residues. The V and J ends lost 0 bases and 1 base respectively, with 6 bases between them. Germline V gene data show CDR1 as MNHEY and CDR2 as SVGAGI. CDR3 DNA: TGTGCCAGCAGTTACTCGAGAGATAACTATGGCTACACCTTC. Translated, it gives CASSYSRDNYGYTF.

The chain recombines TRBV4-1 with TRBJ1-3, with 7 bases aligning to TRBD1. The V gene end was trimmed by 0 bases and the J gene end by 3 bases; junction bases not matched to a gene: 5. CDR1 and CDR2 (germline): MGHRA, YSYEKL. The CDR3 length is 16 residues. Here the CDR3 reads CASSQDHRGSGNTIYF. The CDR3, as DNA: TGCGCCAGCAGCCAAGATCACAGGGGAAGTGGAAACACCATATATTTT.

V gene TRBV30 combines with J gene TRBJ1-4; D gene unclear. CDR3 length: 13 residues. Germline V gene lookup returns CDR1 GTSNPN and CDR2 SVGIG (reference sequence). With 2 bases removed from V and 3 bases from J, the gap between germline ends came to 7 bases. This CDR3 is CAWSRVANEKLFF. For the CDR3, the DNA is TGTGCCTGGAGTCGGGTAGCTAATGAAAAACTGTTTTTT.

V usage is TRBV11-2 and J usage is TRBJ1-3, with a weak D call TRBD1 (5 bases). Per the germline V gene, CDR1 is SGHAT and CDR2 is FQNNGV. CDR3 size: 15 residues. Trimming removed 2 bases at V and 4 bases at J, with 12 bases between. The CDR3 is CASSLRGTGGNTIYF. The CDR3 region has the DNA TGTGCCAGCAGCTTACGAGGGACGGGAGGAAACACCATATATTTT.

The chain has TRBV7-3 and TRBJ2-6, with 7 bases that match TRBD1. After removal of 5 bases from V and 10 bases from J, the junction contained 8 bases not matched to a gene. The CDR3 runs 14 residues. The germline gives CDR1 SGHTA, CDR2 FQGTGA. This CDR3 is CASSPPTGSNVLTF. The CDR3 nucleotides read TGTGCCAGCAGCCCCCCGACAGGGTCTAACGTCCTGACTTTC.

The V call is TRBV5-5, the J call TRBJ2-7, with 8 bases matching TRBD2. The CDR3 runs 15 residues. CDR1 is SGHKS, CDR2 YYEKEE, per germline (reference sequence). Trimming took 0 bases from V and 3 from J; bases not matched to a gene: 5. The CDR3 region is CASSLELAADYEQYF. Here the CDR3 DNA reads TGTGCCAGCAGCTTGGAACTAGCGGCTGACTACGAGCAGTACTTC.

The gene calls are TRBV7-7 and TRBJ2-6; the D is unclear. This CDR3 is 13 amino acids long. In germline, CDR1 is SSHAT, CDR2 FNYEAQ (reference sequence). V dropped 5 bases and J dropped 12 bases, with 14 bases sitting between them. The CDR3 nucleotides are TGTGCCAGCAGCGCCCCCGGGTCGGTCGTCCTGACTTTC. This translates into CASSAPGSVVLTF.

This rearrangement joins TRBV29-1 to TRBJ2-7, with TRBD1 matching over 10 bases. Trimming cost V 5 bases and J 3 bases; bases outside gene matches: 7. The CDR3 spans 14 residues. The germline gives CDR1 SQVTM, CDR2 ANQGSEA. CDR3 coding DNA: TGCAGCGTTCGGGGGGACAGGGGCCTCTACGAGCAGTACTTC. Its translation is CSVRGDRGLYEQYF.

This chain uses TRBV6-1 with TRBJ1-3, with no clear D. The germline CDR1 and CDR2 sequences are MNHNS and SASEGT. The CDR3 totals 11 residues. V was pared by 5 bases and J by 7 bases, with 6 bases between. The CDR3 sequence is CASSFGNTIYF. As DNA, the CDR3 is TGTGCCAGCAGTTTTGGTAACACCATATATTTT.

This clone was detected only once. This CDR3 reads CASSSPYGYTF. The CDR3 coding sequence is TGTGCCAGCAGCTCCCCCTATGGCTACACCTTC. This chain connects TRBV7-9 to TRBJ1-2; D remains unclear. The CDR3 totals 11 residues. V was clipped by 4 bases and J by 4 bases, with 4 bases between them. The V gene's germline CDR1 is SEHNR and CDR2 FQNEAQ (reference sequence).

The count of this clone is one. The rearrangement links TRBV7-9 to TRBJ2-4; D ambiguous. This CDR3 region has 15 residues. Trimming removed 1 base at V and 6 bases at J, with 13 bases between. The V gene's germline CDR1 is SEHNR and CDR2 FQNEAQ (reference sequence). The CDR3 DNA sequence: TGTGCCAGCAGCTTAGATCTGGGGTTTGGAAACATTCAGTACTTC. Its protein is CASSLDLGFGNIQYF.

The chain links TRBV6-5 to TRBJ1-1, with unresolved D. Trimming shortened V by 2 bases and J by 3 bases, and 10 bases separated the two germline ends. The CDR3 sequence is 14 residues long. Germline V lookup: CDR1 MNHEY, CDR2 SVGAGI. The CDR3 DNA reads TGTGCCAGCAGTTACCGTCGTCCTGACACTGAAGCTTTCTTT. Its protein is CASSYRRPDTEAFF.